This T cell receptor (beta chain) emerged from a study of blood T cell repertoires in COVID-19. Overall study: The United States, Italy and Spain provided the acute and convalescent COVID-19 samples. Nucleic acid was either cDNA or gDNA, and it came from T cells, B-cell-depleted T cells, or PBMCs.

Concerning this clone: This CDR3 is also generated by other DNA sequences in the sample.

Per the study methods: Reference gene primers were amplified, and this amplification served to estimate nucleated cell counts. Here immunoSEQ multiplex PCR was the method, and the copy in TCRdb shows in-frame clones only, minus some. V and J calls and clone size come straight from that table; D and trimming were deduced from the DNA. Of roughly 440,000 clones listed, 88% are singletons. Germline V gives CDR1 SGHRS, CDR2 YFSETQ. V dropped 0 bases and J dropped 2 bases, with 12 bases sitting between them. This CDR3 has 15 residues. The chain employs TRBV5-1 and TRBJ2-7, with D perhaps TRBD2 (6 bases). The clonotype comes from a woman between 50 and 59 years old with COVID-19, enrolled during active disease. Specimen: peripheral blood. CDR3 bases: TGCGCCAGCAGCTTGGGCGGCGGGGAAGCCTACGAGCAGTACTTC. Protein sequence: CASSLGGGEAYEQYF.